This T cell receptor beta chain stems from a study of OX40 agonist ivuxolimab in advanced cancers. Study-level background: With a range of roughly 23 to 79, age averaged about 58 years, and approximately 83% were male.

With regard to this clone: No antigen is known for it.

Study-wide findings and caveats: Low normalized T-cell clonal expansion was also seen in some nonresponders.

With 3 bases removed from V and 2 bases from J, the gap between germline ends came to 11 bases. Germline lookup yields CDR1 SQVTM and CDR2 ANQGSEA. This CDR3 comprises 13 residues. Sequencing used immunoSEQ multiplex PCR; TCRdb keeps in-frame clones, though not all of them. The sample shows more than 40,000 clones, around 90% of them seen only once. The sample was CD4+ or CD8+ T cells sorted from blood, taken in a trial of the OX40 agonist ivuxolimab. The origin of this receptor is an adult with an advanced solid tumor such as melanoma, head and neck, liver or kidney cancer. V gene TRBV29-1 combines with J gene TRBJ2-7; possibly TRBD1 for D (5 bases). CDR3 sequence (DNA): TGCAGCGTTGACGGGCAGGGAACCTACGAGCAGTACTTC. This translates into CSVDGQGTYEQYF.